This T cell receptor beta chain emerged from a study of graft-versus-host responses after intestinal transplantation. Study details: Recipients were all induced with anti-thymocyte globulin, then given tacrolimus and steroids for 3 to 4 years. Study results and caveats: Patients who carried graft-donor T cell macrochimerism also had high graft-versus-host to host-versus-graft clonal ratios in their allografts. GvH clones appeared in recipient marrow, some first in ileum or blood.

J lost 6 bases, V lost 5 bases, and 13 bases had no gene match. Germline CDR1 is SGHRS and CDR2 is YFSETQ. The CDR3 has 18 residues. In this sample, this clone turned up a few times. What it binds is not known. TCRdb's copy holds only in-frame clones and misses some; the assay was immunoSEQ multiplex PCR. The profile shows approximately 70,000 clones, around 82% of them singletons. The starting material was unstimulated CD4+ T cells sorted from spleen or lymph node cells, obtained before transplant. This sequence was found in a human donor who was the organ donor for an intestinal transplant. The chain recombines TRBV5-1 with TRBJ2-3, with TRBD2 identical over 15 bases. The CDR3 DNA is TGCGCCAGCAGTCCCTGGACTAGCGGGGGGGGTTTCTTGGATACGCAGTATTTT. This codes for CASSPWTSGGGFLDTQYF.